One sample yielded the 6 T cell receptor beta chains listed below, sequenced in a study of cytomegalovirus exposure and HLA in healthy donors. Both 60 Vbeta primers and 13 Jbeta primers went into the PCR. Assay: immunoSEQ multiplex PCR; the TCRdb copy retains only in-frame clones and omits some. The repertoire table contains around 58,000 clones. Sequenced material: PBMCs. The origin of the receptors is a man aged 50 to 59 in good health and CMV-seropositive.

The gene calls are TRBV2 and TRBJ2-7; 9 bases line up with TRBD2. This CDR3 region has 14 residues. V was clipped by 0 bases and J by 4 bases; unmatched bases: 1. Germline CDR1 reads SNHLY; CDR2 reads FYNNEI. CDR3 region: CASSEASGSYEQYF. DNA for the CDR3: TGTGCCAGCAGTGAAGCTAGCGGGAGTTACGAGCAGTACTTC.

V and J are TRBV4-3 and TRBJ2-5; tentatively, D is TRBD2 (5 bases). This CDR3 has 13 amino acids. CDR1 is LGHNA and CDR2 is YSLEER in the germline V gene. V shed 4 bases and J shed 2 bases, with 8 bases lying between them. CDR3 sequence: CASSPSGQETQYF. CDR3 DNA: TGCGCCAGCAGCCCCTCGGGGCAAGAGACCCAGTACTTC.

In nucleotides, the CDR3 is TGTGCCAGCAGCCAAGATACTCACGGGGAGCTGTTTTTT. Translated: CASSQDTHGELFF. The chain uses TRBV14 and TRBJ2-2; D not certain. The CDR3 is 13 amino acids. Germline-derived CDR1 and CDR2 are SGHDN and FVKESK. V lost 0 bases and J 7 bases, leaving 6 bases between the germline ends.

The V and J genes are TRBV7-3 and TRBJ2-3, with D possibly TRBD1 on 6 matching bases. Trimming shortened V by 0 bases and J by 4 bases, and 11 bases separated the two germline ends. The V gene's germline CDR1 is SGHTA and CDR2 FQGTGA. The CDR3 sequence is 15 residues long. Here the CDR3 DNA reads TGTGCCAGCAGCTTAACGGGGGCTGAGCCAGATACGCAGTATTTT. Amino acid sequence: CASSLTGAEPDTQYF.

The V and J genes are TRBV27 and TRBJ2-3; 11 bases are a match to TRBD1. Losses at the gene ends were 3 bases for V and 3 bases for J; bases not matched to a gene: 2. The CDR3 loop spans 15 amino acids. The germline V gene has CDR1 MNHEY and CDR2 SMNVEV (reference sequence). The CDR3 region has the DNA TGTGCCAGCAGTTTCGGGACAGGGGGGACAGATACGCAGTATTTT. This codes for CASSFGTGGTDTQYF.

The chain joins TRBV4-1 to TRBJ2-7; a weak D match, TRBD2 (6 bases). Germline V CDR1 and CDR2: MGHRA, YSYEKL. This CDR3 is built from 17 residues. Trimming cost V 1 base and J 1 base, with 17 bases left between them. The CDR3 loop is CASSQVTGAIRSYEQYF. The CDR3 DNA reads TGCGCCAGCAGCCAAGTAACGGGAGCGATTAGGTCCTACGAGCAGTACTTC.